The 14 T cell receptor beta chains below come from one sample, sequenced in a study of OX40 agonist ivuxolimab in advanced cancers. Some clones are missing from TCRdb's copy, which holds only in-frame ones; the method was immunoSEQ multiplex PCR. The repertoire holds around 97,000 clones, about four fifths seen once, with 5.5% in the top ten. The sequencing here drew on CD4+ or CD8+ T cells sorted from blood, taken in a trial of the OX40 agonist ivuxolimab. All receptors come from an adult with an advanced solid tumor such as melanoma, head and neck, liver or kidney cancer.

V usage is TRBV5-1 and J usage is TRBJ1-1; D is possibly TRBD1 (6 bases). The V end lost 0 bases, the J end lost 6 bases, and 12 bases lay between the germline ends. The CDR3 totals 14 residues. Germline V gene lookup returns CDR1 SGHRS and CDR2 YFSETQ. This CDR3 is CASSLGQVGSEAFF. DNA of the CDR3: TGCGCCAGCAGCTTGGGACAGGTGGGCTCTGAAGCTTTCTTT.

The chain uses TRBV5-1 and TRBJ2-3; no definite D call. Trimming shortened V by 4 bases and J by 0 bases, and 12 bases separated the two germline ends. Germline CDR1 is SGHRS and CDR2 is YFSETQ. The CDR3 runs 15 residues. The CDR3 coding sequence is TGCGCCAGCAGCCTGAACCCAGTTAGCACAGATACGCAGTATTTT. Protein sequence: CASSLNPVSTDTQYF.

The chain employs TRBV4-2 and TRBJ1-2; D is possibly TRBD1 (6 bases). The CDR3 runs 13 residues. The germline V gene encodes CDR1 LGHNA and CDR2 YNFKEQ. The V gene lost 0 bases and the J gene lost 6 bases, with 8 bases spanning the gap. For the CDR3, the DNA is TGTGCCAGCAGCCAAGACCCAGGGGATGGCTACACCTTC. This encodes CASSQDPGDGYTF.

In its sample, this clone was seen once. V usage is TRBV7-9 and J usage is TRBJ2-6; D remains ambiguous. Germline CDR1 reads SEHNR; CDR2 reads FQNEAQ (reference sequence). This CDR3 contains 16 residues. The V end lost 2 bases, the J end lost 2 bases, and 10 bases lay between the germline ends. The CDR3 nucleotides are TGTGCCAGCAGCTTAACGGCAGCCGCTGGGGCCAACGTCCTGACTTTC. This translates into CASSLTAAAGANVLTF.

The rearrangement links TRBV29-1 to TRBJ2-7, with 12 nucleotides matching TRBD1. V lost 7 bases and J lost 7; bases outside the gene matches: 8. This CDR3 is 13 amino acids long. Germline values: CDR1 SQVTM, CDR2 ANQGSEA. In DNA, the CDR3 is TGCAGCGCCTCCGGGACAGGGGGCGGGGAGCAGTACTTC. It is translated as CSASGTGGGEQYF.

The chain joins TRBV6-4 to TRBJ2-2; a weak D match, TRBD1 (7 bases). CDR1 and CDR2 (germline): MRHNA, SNTAGT. Trimming cost V 4 bases and J 5 bases, with 8 bases left between them. The CDR3 totals 13 residues. CDR3 DNA sequence: TGTGCCAGCAGTGCAGGGGGGACCGGGGAGCTGTTTTTT. This encodes CASSAGGTGELFF.

The J gene is TRBJ2-7, the V gene TRBV9; D is unclear. The CDR3 has 14 amino acids. Trimming cost V 0 bases and J 2 bases, with 9 bases left between them. Looked up from germline, CDR1 is SGDLS and CDR2 is YYNGEE. The CDR3 loop reads CASSVVRGAYEQYF. The CDR3 region has the DNA TGTGCCAGCAGCGTAGTACGCGGTGCCTACGAGCAGTACTTC.

The chain links TRBV2 to TRBJ2-3; D is unclear. Germline-derived CDR1 and CDR2 are SNHLY and FYNNEI. Between the trimmed V and J ends, which lost 2 bases and 1 base, there was a span of 7 bases. The CDR3 is 14 residues long. The CDR3 region has the DNA TGTGCCAGCAGTGAATTCGCAGGCACAGATACGCAGTATTTT. It specifies CASSEFAGTDTQYF.

The chain uses TRBV7-2 and TRBJ2-3; D possibly corresponds to TRBD2 (5 bases). CDR1 SGHTA and CDR2 FQGNSA come from the germline V gene. V lost 4 bases and J lost 4, with 12 bases in between. This CDR3 spans 14 amino acids. The CDR3 nucleotides read TGTGCCAGCAGCTCCCCGTCCGGGGCAGATACGCAGTATTTT. Its translation is CASSSPSGADTQYF.

V and J are TRBV6-1 and TRBJ2-7; D may be TRBD2 (5 bases). Trimming cost V 4 bases and J 4 bases, with 20 bases left between them. This CDR3 region has 16 residues. CDR1 is MNHNS and CDR2 is SASEGT in the germline V gene. The CDR3 sequence: CASSASSGSTAYEQYF. The CDR3 nucleotides read TGTGCCAGCAGTGCCTCCTCGGGAAGTACGGCTTACGAGCAGTACTTC.

V and J are TRBV27 and TRBJ1-4; 7 bases are shared with TRBD1. The CDR3 has 15 residues. Germline-derived CDR1 and CDR2 are MNHEY and SMNVEV (reference sequence). V was pared by 6 bases and J by 2 bases, with 6 bases of the junction left unmatched. In nucleotides, the CDR3 is TGTGCCAGCAGATTTTCAGGGGGGACTAATGAAAAACTGTTTTTT. It encodes CASRFSGGTNEKLFF.

Turning to this clone: This may come from a read error, since a much larger clone is one base off. The CDR3 DNA is TGTGCCAGCAGCTTAGACGGAAGCAATCAGCCCCAGCATTTT. Translating it yields CASSLDGSNQPQHF. The gene calls are TRBV5-8 and TRBJ1-5; D ambiguous. V was pared by 2 bases and J by 1 base, with 7 bases between. The V gene's germline CDR1 is SGHTS and CDR2 YDEGEE. The CDR3 has 14 amino acids.

This chain links TRBV7-9 with TRBJ1-2, with D maybe TRBD1 (5 bases). V lost 5 bases to trimming and J lost 3 bases, with 19 bases between them. The CDR3 runs to 16 residues. In germline, CDR1 is SEHNR, CDR2 FQNEAQ (reference sequence). CDR3 sequence (DNA): TGTGCCAGCAGCCCCTCTGGCGGCAGGGATCACTATGGCTACACCTTC. Its protein product is CASSPSGGRDHYGYTF.

V and J are TRBV5-1 and TRBJ1-2; TRBD1 matches 9 bases. Germline CDR1 and CDR2: SGHRS and YFSETQ. With 3 bases clipped from V and 6 bases from J, the junction kept 6 bases outside the gene matches. This CDR3 comprises 14 residues. DNA of the CDR3: TGCGCCAGCAGCTCCCGGGACAGGGCGGATGGCTACACCTTC. Its protein product is CASSSRDRADGYTF.